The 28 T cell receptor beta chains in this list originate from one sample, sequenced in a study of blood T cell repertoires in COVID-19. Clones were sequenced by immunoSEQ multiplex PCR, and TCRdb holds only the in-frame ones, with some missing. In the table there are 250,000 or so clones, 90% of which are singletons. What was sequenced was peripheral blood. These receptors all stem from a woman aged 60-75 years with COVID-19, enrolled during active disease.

For the CDR3, the DNA is TGTGCCAGCAGTTCAACAGGGGAGGCTAACTATGGCTACACCTTC. Its translation is CASSSTGEANYGYTF. V is TRBV28 and J is TRBJ1-2; 7 positions agree with TRBD1. Per germline, CDR1 MDHEN and CDR2 SYDVKM. CDR3 length: 15 amino acids. Trimming at V came to 4 bases and at J to 0 bases, leaving 5 bases not matched to a gene.

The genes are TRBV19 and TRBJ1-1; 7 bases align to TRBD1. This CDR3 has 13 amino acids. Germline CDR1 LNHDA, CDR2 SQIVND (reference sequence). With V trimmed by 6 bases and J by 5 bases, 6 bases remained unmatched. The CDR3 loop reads CASRLQGVTEAFF. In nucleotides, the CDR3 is TGTGCCAGTAGGCTTCAGGGGGTGACTGAAGCTTTCTTT.

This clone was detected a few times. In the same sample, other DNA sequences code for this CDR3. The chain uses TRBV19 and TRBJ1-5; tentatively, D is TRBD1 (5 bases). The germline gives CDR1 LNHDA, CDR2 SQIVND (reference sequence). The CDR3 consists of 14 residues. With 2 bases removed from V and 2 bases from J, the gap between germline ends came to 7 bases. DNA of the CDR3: TGTGCCAGTAGTATACAACAGGGCAATCAGCCCCAGCATTTT. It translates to CASSIQQGNQPQHF.

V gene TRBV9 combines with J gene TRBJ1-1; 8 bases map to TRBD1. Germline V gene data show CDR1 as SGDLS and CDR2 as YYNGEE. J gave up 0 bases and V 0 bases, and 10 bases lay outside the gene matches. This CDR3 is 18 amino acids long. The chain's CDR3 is CASSVGSGQGIMNTEAFF. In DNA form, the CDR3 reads TGTGCCAGCAGCGTAGGGTCAGGACAGGGTATCATGAACACTGAAGCTTTCTTT.

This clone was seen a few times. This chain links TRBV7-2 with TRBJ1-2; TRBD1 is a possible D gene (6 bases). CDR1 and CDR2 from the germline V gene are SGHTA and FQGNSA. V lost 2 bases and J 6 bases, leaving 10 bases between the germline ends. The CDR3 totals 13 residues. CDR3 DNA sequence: TGTGCCAGCAGCTTAACTCGGGACAATGGCTACACCTTC. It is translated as CASSLTRDNGYTF.

CDR3: CASSPNGQGEAFF. The CDR3 nucleotides read TGTGCCAGCTCGCCCAACGGACAGGGGGAAGCTTTCTTT. This rearrangement joins TRBV18 to TRBJ1-1; 9 bases line up with TRBD1. The CDR3 sequence is 13 residues long. V shed 6 bases, J shed 8 bases, and the junction held 7 bases outside the gene matches. Germline lookup yields CDR1 KGHSH and CDR2 LQKENI.

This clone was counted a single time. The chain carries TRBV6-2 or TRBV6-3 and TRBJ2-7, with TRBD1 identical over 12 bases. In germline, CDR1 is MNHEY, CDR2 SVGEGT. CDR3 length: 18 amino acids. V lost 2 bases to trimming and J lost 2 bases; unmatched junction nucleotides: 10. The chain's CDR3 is CASSYHGIRDRGPYEQYF. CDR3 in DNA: TGTGCCAGCAGTTACCACGGGATCCGGGACAGGGGGCCCTACGAGCAGTACTTC.

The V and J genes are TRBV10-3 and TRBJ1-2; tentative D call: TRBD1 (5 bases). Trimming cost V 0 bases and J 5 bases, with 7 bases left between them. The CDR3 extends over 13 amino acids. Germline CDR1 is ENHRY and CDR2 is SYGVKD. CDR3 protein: CAISESGGYGYTF. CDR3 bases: TGTGCCATCAGTGAGTCGGGGGGTTATGGCTACACCTTC.

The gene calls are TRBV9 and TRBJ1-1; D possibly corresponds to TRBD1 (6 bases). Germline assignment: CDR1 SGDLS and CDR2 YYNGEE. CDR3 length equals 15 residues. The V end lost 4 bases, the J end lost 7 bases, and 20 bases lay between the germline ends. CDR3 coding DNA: TGTGCCAGCAGCCGGATATGGGGGGGCGTGGGTGAAGCTTTCTTT. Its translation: CASSRIWGGVGEAFF.

This chain's CDR3 is CASSATSTGLGGYTF. CDR3 bases: TGTGCCAGTAGTGCCACCTCGACAGGTTTAGGGGGCTACACCTTC. The rearrangement links TRBV19 to TRBJ1-2, with D possibly being TRBD1 (6 bases). V was clipped by 5 bases and J by 8 bases, with 21 bases between them. Germline CDR1 is LNHDA and CDR2 is SQIVND (reference sequence). The CDR3 spans 15 residues.

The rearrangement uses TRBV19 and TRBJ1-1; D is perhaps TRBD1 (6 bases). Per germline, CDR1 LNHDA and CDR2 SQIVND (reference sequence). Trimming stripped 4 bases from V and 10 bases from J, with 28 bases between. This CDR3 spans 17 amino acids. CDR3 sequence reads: CASSKRQVGVGRKGAFF. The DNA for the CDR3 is TGTGCCAGTAGTAAACGACAGGTGGGGGTTGGCCGGAAAGGAGCTTTCTTT. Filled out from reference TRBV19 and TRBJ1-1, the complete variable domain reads DGGITQSPKYLFRKEGQNVTLSCEQNLNHDAMYWYRQDPGQGLRLIYYSQIVNDFQKGDIAEGYSVSREKKESFPLTVTSAQKNPTAFYLCASSKRQVGVGRKGAFFGQGTRLTVV.

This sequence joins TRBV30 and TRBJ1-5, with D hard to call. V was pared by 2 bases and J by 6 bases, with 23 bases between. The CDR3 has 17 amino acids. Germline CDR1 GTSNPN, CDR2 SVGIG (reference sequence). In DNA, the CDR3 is TGTGCCTGGAGTTCTACAACCGGCGGGGAAGGGAGTCAGCCCCAGCATTTT. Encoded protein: CAWSSTTGGEGSQPQHF.

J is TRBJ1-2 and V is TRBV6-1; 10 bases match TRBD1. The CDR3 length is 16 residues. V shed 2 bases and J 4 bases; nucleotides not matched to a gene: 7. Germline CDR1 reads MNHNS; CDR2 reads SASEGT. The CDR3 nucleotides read TGTGCCAGCAGTGAATCTTCCGGGACAGGGGCCTATGGCTACACCTTC. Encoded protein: CASSESSGTGAYGYTF.

CDR3 bases: TGTGCCAGCAGCTTAGGAGGGGAGAGTGGCTACACCTTC. Residues: CASSLGGESGYTF. The V and J genes are TRBV5-4 and TRBJ1-2, with D maybe TRBD1 (5 bases). The CDR3 totals 13 residues. Germline CDR1 and CDR2: SGHNT and YYREEE (reference sequence). V lost 2 bases to trimming and J lost 7 bases, with 12 bases between them. Using reference TRBV5-4 and TRBJ1-2 for the parts outside the CDR3, the full variable domain is ETGVTQSPTHLIKTRGQQVTLRCSSQSGHNTVSWYQQALGQGPQFIFQYYREEENGRGNFPPRFSGLQFPNYSSELNVNALELDDSALYLCASSLGGESGYTFGSGTRLTVV.

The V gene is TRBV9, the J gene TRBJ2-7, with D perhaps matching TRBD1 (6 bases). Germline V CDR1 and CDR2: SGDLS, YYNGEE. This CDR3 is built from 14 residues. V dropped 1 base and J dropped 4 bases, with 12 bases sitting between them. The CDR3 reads CASSVSNRVYEQYF. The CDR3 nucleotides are TGTGCCAGCAGCGTAAGCAACAGGGTGTACGAGCAGTACTTC.

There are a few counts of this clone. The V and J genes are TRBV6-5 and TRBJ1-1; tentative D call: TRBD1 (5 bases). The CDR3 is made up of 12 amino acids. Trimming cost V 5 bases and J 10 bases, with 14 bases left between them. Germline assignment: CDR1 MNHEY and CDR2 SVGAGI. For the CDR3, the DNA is TGTGCCAGCAGTCCGAACGGGGGGGGAGCTTTCTTT. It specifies CASSPNGGGAFF.

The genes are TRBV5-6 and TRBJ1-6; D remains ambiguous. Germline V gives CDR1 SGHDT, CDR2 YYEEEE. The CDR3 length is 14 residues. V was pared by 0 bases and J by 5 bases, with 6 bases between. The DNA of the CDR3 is TGTGCCAGCAGCTTGGCCGCGAATAATTCACCCCTCCACTTT. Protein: CASSLAANNSPLHF.

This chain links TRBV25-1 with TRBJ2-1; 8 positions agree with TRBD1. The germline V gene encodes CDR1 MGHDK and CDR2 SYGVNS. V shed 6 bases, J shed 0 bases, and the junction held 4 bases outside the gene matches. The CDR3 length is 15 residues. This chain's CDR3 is CASRRTGGSYNEQFF. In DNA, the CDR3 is TGTGCCAGCAGAAGAACAGGGGGCTCCTACAATGAGCAGTTCTTC.

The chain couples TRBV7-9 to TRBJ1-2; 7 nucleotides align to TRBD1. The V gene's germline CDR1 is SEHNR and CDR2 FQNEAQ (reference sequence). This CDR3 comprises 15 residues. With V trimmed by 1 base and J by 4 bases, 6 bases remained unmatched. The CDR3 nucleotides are TGTGCCAGCAGCTTAGATCAGACAGGGACCTATGGCTACACCTTC. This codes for CASSLDQTGTYGYTF.

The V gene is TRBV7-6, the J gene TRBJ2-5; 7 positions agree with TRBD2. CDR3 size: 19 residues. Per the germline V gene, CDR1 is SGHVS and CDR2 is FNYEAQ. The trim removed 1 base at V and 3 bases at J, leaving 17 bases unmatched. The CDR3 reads CASSLGGLASGIIKETQYF. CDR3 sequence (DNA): TGTGCCAGCAGCTTAGGGGGGTTGGCTAGCGGTATTATAAAAGAGACCCAGTACTTC.

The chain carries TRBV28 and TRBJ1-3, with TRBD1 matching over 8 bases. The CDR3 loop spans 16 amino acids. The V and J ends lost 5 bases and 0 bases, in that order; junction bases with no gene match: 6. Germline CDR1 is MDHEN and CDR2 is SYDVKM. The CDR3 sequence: CASSPSTGASGNTIYF. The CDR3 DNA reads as TGTGCCAGCAGTCCCTCGACAGGGGCCTCTGGAAACACCATATATTTT. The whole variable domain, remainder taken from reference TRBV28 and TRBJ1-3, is DVKVTQSSRYLVKRTGEKVFLECVQDMDHENMFWYRQDPGLGLRLIYFSYDVKMKEKGDIPEGYSVSREKKERFSLILESASTNQTSMYLCASSPSTGASGNTIYFGEGSWLTVV.

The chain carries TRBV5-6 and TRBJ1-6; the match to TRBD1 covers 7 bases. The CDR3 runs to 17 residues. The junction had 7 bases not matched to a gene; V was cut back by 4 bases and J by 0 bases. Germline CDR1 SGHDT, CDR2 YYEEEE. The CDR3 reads CASSRQGYSSYNSPLHF. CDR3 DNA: TGTGCCAGCAGCAGACAGGGCTACAGCTCCTATAATTCACCCCTCCACTTT.

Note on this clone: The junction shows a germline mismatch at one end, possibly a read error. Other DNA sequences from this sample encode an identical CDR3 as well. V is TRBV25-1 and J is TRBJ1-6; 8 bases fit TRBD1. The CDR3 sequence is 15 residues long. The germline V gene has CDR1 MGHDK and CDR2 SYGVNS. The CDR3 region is CASSGGTGGNSPLHF. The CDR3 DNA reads TGTGCCAGCAGTGGTGGGACAGGAGGGAATTCGCCCCTCCACTTT.

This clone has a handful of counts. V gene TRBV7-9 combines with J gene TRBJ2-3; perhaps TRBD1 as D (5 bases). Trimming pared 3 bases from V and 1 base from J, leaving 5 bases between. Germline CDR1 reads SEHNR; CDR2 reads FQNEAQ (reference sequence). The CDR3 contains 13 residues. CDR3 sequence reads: CASSLGRTDTQYF. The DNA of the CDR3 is TGTGCCAGCAGCTTGGGGCGCACAGATACGCAGTATTTT.

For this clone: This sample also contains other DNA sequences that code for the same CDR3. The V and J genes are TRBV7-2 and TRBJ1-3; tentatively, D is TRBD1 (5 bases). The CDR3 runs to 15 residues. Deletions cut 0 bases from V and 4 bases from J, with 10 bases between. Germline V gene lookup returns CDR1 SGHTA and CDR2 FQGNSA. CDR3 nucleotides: TGTGCCAGCAGCTTAGCTCCAGGGTCCGGAAACACCATATATTTT. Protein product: CASSLAPGSGNTIYF.

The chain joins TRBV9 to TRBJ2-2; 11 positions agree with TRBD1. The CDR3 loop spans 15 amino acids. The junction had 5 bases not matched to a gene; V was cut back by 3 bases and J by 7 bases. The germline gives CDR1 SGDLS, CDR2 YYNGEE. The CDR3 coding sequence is TGTGCCAGCAGCGGCAGGACAGGGGGCGGCGGGGAGCTGTTTTTT. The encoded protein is CASSGRTGGGGELFF. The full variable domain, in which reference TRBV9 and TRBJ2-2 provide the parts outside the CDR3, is DSGVTQTPKHLITATGQRVTLRCSPRSGDLSVYWYQQSLDQGLQFLIQYYNGEERAKGNILERFSAQQFPDLHSELNLSSLELGDSALYFCASSGRTGGGGELFFGEGSRLTVL.

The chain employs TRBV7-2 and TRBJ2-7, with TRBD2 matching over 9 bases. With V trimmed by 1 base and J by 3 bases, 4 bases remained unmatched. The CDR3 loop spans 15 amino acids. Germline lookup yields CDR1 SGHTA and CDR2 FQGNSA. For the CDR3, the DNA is TGTGCCAGCAGCTTAGAAGCGGGGGGTATCTACGAGCAGTACTTC. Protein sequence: CASSLEAGGIYEQYF.

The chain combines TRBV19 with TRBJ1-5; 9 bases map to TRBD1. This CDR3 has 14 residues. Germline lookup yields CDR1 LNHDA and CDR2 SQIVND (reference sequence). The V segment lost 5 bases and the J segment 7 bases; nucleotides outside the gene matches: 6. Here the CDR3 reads CASSSGQGVQPQHF. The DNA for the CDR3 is TGTGCCAGTAGTTCGGGACAGGGCGTCCAGCCCCAGCATTTT.